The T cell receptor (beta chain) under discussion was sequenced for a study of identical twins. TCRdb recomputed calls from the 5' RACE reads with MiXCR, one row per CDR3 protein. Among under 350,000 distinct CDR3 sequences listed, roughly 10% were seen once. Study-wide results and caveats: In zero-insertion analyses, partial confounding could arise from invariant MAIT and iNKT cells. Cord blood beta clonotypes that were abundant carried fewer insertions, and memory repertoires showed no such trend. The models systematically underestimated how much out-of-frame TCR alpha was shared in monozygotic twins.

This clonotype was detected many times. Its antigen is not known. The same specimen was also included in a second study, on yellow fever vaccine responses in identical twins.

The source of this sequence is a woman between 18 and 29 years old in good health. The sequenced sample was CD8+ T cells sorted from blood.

The CDR3 sequence: CASSQRYPSTGELFF. The CDR3 DNA follows: TGTGCCAGCAGCCAACGATACCCCTCCACCGGGGAGCTGTTTTTT. V is TRBV3-1 and J is TRBJ2-2; D is undetermined. The CDR3 loop spans 15 amino acids. V lost 2 bases to trimming and J lost 4 bases, with 11 bases between them. Germline assignment: CDR1 LGHDT and CDR2 YNNKEL (reference sequence).